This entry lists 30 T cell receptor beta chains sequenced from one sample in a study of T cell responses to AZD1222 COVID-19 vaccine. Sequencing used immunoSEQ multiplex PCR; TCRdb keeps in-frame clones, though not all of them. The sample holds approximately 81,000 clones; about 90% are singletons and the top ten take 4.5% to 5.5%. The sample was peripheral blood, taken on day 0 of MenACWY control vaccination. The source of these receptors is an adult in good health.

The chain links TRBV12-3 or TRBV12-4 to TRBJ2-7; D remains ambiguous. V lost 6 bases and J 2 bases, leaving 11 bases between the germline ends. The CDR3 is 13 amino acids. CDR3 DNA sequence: TGTGCCAGCAGCCTGACGGAAACCTACGAGCAGTACTTC. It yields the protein CASSLTETYEQYF.

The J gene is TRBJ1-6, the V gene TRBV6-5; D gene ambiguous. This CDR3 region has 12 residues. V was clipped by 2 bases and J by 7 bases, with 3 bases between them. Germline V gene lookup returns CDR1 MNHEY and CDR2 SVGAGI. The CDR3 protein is CASSYPNSPLHF. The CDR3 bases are TGTGCCAGCAGTTACCCAAATTCACCCCTCCACTTT.

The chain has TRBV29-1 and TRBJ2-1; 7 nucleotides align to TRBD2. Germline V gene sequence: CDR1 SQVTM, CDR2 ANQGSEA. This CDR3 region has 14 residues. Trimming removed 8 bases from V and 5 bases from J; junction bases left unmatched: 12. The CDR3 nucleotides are TGCAGCACCGAGACTAGCCTAAGGCACAATGAGCAGTTCTTC. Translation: CSTETSLRHNEQFF.

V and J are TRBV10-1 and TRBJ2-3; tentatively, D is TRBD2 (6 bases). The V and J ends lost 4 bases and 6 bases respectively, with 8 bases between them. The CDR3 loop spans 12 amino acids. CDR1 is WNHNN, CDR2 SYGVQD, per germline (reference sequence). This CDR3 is CASSGGGDTQYF. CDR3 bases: TGCGCCAGCAGTGGCGGAGGGGATACGCAGTATTTT.

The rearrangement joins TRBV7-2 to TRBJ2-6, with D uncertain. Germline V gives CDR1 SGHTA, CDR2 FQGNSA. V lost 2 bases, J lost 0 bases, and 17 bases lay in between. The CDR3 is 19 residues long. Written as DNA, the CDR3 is TGTGCCAGCAGCTTACAAGAGAGGATACGGAGCTCTGGGGCCAACGTCCTGACTTTC. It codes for CASSLQERIRSSGANVLTF.

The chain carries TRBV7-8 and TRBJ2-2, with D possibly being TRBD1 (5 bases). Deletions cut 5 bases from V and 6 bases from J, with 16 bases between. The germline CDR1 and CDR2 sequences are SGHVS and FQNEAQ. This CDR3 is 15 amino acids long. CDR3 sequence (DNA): TGTGCCAGCAGCCAGGCCAGGGTGATTCCCGGGGAGCTGTTTTTT. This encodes CASSQARVIPGELFF.

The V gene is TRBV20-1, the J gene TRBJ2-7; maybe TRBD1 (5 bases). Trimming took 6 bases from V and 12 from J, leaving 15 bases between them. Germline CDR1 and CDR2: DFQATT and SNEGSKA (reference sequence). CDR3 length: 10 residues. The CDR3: CSALDTVLYF. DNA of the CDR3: TGCAGTGCCCTGGACACCGTGTTGTACTTC.

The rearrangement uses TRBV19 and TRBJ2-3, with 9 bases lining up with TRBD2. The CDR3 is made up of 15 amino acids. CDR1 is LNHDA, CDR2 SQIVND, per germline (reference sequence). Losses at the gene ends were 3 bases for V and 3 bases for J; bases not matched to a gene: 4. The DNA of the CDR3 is TGTGCCAGTAGTATTCTGGCGGGAGGGACAGATACGCAGTATTTT. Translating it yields CASSILAGGTDTQYF.

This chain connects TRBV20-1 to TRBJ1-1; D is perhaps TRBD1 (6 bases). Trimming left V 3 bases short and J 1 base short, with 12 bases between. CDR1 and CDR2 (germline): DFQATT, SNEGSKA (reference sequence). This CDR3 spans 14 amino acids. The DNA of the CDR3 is TGCAGTGCTAGTTATGGGGGCAGGAACACTGAAGCTTTCTTT. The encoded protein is CSASYGGRNTEAFF.

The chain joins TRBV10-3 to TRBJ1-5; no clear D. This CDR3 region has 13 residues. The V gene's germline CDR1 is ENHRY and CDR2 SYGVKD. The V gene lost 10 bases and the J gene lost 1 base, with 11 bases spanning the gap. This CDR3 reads CATGPGSNQPQHF. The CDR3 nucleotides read TGTGCCACCGGGCCGGGGAGCAATCAGCCCCAGCATTTT.

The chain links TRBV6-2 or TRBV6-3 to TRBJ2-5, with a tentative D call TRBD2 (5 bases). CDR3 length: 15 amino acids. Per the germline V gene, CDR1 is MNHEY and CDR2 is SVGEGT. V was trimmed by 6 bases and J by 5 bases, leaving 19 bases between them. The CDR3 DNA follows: TGTGCCAGCAGCCTCGGGGAGAGTCGGAGGGAGACCCAGTACTTC. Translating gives CASSLGESRRETQYF.

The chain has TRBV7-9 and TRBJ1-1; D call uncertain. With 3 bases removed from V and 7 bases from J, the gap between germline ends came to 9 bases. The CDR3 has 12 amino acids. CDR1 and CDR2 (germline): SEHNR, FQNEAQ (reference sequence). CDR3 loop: CASSFGLLEAFF. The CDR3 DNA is TGTGCCAGCAGCTTCGGTTTACTTGAAGCTTTCTTT. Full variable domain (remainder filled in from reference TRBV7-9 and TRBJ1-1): DTGVSQNPRHKITKRGQNVTFRCDPISEHNRLYWYRQTLGQGPEFLTYFQNEAQLEKSRLLSDRFSAERPKGSFSTLEIQRTEQGDSAMYLCASSFGLLEAFFGQGTRLTVV.

CDR3 DNA sequence: TGTGCCAGCACCACCTACCTAGGACTAGCGGGAGGAAAGTACCTCGAGCAGTACTTC. Residues: CASTTYLGLAGGKYLEQYF. The rearrangement joins TRBV28 to TRBJ2-7, with TRBD2 matching 14 bases. Germline values: CDR1 MDHEN, CDR2 SYDVKM. The CDR3 runs 19 residues. Germline trimming cut 7 bases from V and 6 bases from J; bases unmatched to any gene: 20.

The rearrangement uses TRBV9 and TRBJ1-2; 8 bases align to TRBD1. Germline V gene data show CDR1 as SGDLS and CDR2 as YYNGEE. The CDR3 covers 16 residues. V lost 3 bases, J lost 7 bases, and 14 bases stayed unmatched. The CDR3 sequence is CASSGMLTGEEVGYTF. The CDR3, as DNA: TGTGCCAGCAGCGGAATGCTGACAGGGGAGGAGGTTGGCTACACCTTC.

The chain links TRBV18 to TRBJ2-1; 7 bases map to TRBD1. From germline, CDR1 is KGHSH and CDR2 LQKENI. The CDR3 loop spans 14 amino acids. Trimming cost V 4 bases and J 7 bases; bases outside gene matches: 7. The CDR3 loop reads CASSRDRQINEQFF. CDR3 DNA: TGTGCCAGCTCACGGGACAGACAGATTAATGAGCAGTTCTTC. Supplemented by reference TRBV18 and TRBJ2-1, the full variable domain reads NAGVMQNPRHLVRRRGQEARLRCSPMKGHSHVYWYRQLPEEGLKFMVYLQKENIIDESGMPKERFSAEFPKEGPSILRIQQVVRGDSAAYFCASSRDRQINEQFFGPGTRLTVL.

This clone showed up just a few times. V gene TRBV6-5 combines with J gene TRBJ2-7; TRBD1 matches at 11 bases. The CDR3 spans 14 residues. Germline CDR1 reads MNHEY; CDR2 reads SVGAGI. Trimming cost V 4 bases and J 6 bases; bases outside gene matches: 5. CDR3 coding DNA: TGTGCCAGCAGTTTCAGGACAGGGGGCCTCGAGCAGTACTTC. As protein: CASSFRTGGLEQYF.

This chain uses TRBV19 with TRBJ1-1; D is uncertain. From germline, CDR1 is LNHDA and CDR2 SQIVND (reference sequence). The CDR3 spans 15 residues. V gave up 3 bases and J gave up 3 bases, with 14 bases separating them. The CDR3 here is CASSMEAAGDTEAFF. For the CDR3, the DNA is TGTGCCAGTAGTATGGAGGCCGCGGGCGACACTGAAGCTTTCTTT.

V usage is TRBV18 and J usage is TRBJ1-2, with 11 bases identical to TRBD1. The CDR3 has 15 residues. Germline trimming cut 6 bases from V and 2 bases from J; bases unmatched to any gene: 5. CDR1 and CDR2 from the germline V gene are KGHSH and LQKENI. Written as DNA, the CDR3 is TGTGCCAGCTCGCCCGGGACAGGGGGGAACTATGGCTACACCTTC. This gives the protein CASSPGTGGNYGYTF.

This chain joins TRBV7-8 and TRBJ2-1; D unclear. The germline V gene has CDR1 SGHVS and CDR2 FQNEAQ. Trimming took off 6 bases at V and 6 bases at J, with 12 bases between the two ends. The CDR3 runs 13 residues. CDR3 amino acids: CASRLGLGNEQFF. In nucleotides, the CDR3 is TGTGCCAGCAGGTTGGGTCTCGGCAATGAGCAGTTCTTC.

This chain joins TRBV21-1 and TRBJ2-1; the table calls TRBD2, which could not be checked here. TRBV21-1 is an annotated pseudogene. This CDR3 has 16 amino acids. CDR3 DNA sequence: TGTGCCAGCACTTACCTAGCTTACATTTCCTACAATGAGCAGTTCTTC. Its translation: CASTYLAYISYNEQFF.

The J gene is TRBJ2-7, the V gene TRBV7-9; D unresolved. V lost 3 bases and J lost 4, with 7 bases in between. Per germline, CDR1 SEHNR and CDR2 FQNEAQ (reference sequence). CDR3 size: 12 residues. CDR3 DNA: TGTGCCAGCAGCTTTCTTAGTTACGAGCAGTACTTC. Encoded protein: CASSFLSYEQYF.

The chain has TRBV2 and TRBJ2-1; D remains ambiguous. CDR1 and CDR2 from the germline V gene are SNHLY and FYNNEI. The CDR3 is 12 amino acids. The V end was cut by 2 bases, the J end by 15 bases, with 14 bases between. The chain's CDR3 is CASSENSGSGFF. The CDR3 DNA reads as TGTGCCAGCAGTGAAAATTCTGGGTCGGGGTTCTTC.

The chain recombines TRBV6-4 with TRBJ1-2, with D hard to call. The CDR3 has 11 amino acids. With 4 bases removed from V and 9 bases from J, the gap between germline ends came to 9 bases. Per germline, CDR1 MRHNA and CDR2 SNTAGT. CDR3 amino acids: CASSAGFRYTF. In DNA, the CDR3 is TGTGCCAGCAGTGCGGGTTTTCGCTACACCTTC.

The CDR3 DNA sequence: TGCGCCAGCAGCCGTAGCGCGGTAATGAACACTGAAGCTTTCTTT. Protein: CASSRSAVMNTEAFF. The gene calls are TRBV4-3 and TRBJ1-1; no clear D gene. Per germline, CDR1 LGHNA and CDR2 YSLEER. The V and J ends lost 4 bases and 0 bases respectively, with 12 bases between them. This CDR3 contains 15 residues.

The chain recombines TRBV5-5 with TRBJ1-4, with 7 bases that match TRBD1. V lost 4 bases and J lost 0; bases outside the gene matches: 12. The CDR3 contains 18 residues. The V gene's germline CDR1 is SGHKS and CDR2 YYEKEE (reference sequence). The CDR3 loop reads CASSGGQRNPSTNEKLFF. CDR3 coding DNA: TGTGCCAGCAGCGGGGGACAGAGGAATCCCTCAACTAATGAAAAACTGTTTTTT. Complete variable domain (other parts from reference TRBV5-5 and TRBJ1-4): DAGVTQSPTHLIKTRGQQVTLRCSPISGHKSVSWYQQVLGQGPQFIFQYYEKEERGRGNFPDRFSARQFPNYSSELNVNALLLGDSALYLCASSGGQRNPSTNEKLFFGSGTQLSVL.

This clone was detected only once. CDR3 sequence (DNA): TGTGCCAGCAGTTTATGGGCGAAGCAGTTCTTC. It encodes CASSLWAKQFF. V and J are TRBV28 and TRBJ2-1; D remains ambiguous. V dropped 0 bases and J dropped 11 bases, with 5 bases sitting between them. Germline values: CDR1 MDHEN, CDR2 SYDVKM. The CDR3 consists of 11 residues. Full variable domain (missing parts from reference TRBV28 and TRBJ2-1): DVKVTQSSRYLVKRTGEKVFLECVQDMDHENMFWYRQDPGLGLRLIYFSYDVKMKEKGDIPEGYSVSREKKERFSLILESASTNQTSMYLCASSLWAKQFFGPGTRLTVL.

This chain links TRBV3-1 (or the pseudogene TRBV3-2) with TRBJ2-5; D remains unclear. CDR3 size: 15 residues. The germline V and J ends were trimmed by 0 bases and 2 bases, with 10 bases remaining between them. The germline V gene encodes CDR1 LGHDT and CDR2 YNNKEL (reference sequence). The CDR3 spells CASSQDLSRQETQYF. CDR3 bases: TGTGCCAGCAGCCAAGATTTGTCCAGACAAGAGACCCAGTACTTC.

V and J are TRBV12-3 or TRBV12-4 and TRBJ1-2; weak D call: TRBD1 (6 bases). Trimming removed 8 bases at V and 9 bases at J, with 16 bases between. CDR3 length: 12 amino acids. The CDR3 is CASSGAGGSYTF. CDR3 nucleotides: TGTGCCAGCTCAGGGGCCGGAGGGAGCTACACCTTC.

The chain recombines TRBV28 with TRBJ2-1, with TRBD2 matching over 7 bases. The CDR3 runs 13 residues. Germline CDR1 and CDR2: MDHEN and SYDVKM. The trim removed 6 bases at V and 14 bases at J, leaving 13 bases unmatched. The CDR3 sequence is CASSPSFRREKFF. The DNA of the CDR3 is TGTGCCAGCAGCCCAAGTTTTCGGCGGGAGAAGTTCTTC.

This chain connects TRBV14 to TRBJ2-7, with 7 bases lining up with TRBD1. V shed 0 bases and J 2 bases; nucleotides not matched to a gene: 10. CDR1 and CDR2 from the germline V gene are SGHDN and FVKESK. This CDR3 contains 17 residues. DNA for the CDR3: TGTGCCAGCAGCCAAGATGACGCGAAGACAGGGACCTACGAGCAGTACTTC. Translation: CASSQDDAKTGTYEQYF.